Reported below is one T cell receptor (beta chain). This clone is a singleton in its sample. There is no known antigen for this receptor. No base qualities exist here, and no much larger clone lies one base off it. In this study, focal radiation therapy paired with CTLA-4 blockade (ipilimumab) was tested in patients who had chemo-refractory metastatic non-small-cell lung cancer. V is pared back by 2 bases and J by 1 base, with 8 bases lying between the germline termini. The CDR3 starts with the cysteine, ends with the phenylalanine, and has 14 residues. The entry retains the CDR3 DNA only, 42 bases that are in frame from base 1. The germline V gene sets CDR1 to SGHVS and CDR2 to FQNEAQ. This sample was included in a study of radiotherapy plus CTLA-4 blockade in lung cancer (dated by TCRdb to about 2018). About the investigation overall: Objective responses were observed in approximately 18% of enrolled patients, and disease control was achieved in roughly 29%.

Receptor libraries were prepared by the immunoSEQ multiplex PCR assay. The immuneACCESS repertoire file appears here via TCRdb, limited to in-frame rearrangements. These files lack a portion of the clones; in checked studies, under half of the deficit traces to unresolved V genes, and the cause of the others is not known. The sample table holds tens of thousands of clones, of which roughly three quarters were seen once. The ten largest clones add up to about 3% of the sample. The full study reports these points: After treatment with radiotherapy and ipilimumab, TCR clones that came from tumors expanded in the peripheral blood. Increased serum interferon-beta after radiation, together with early dynamic changes in blood T cell clones, were reported to be the strongest predictors of response.

This receptor chain uses TRBV7-8 and TRBJ1-1; TRBD1 could be the D gene, as 6 bases match. The sequence was collected from a human donor with non-small cell lung cancer who had a complete response to radiotherapy plus ipilimumab. The starting material was peripheral blood, obtained from a patient treated with radiotherapy plus ipilimumab. In nucleotide form, the sequence is TGTGCCAGCAGCTTAATGACAGGGAACACTGAAGCTTTCTTT. It encodes CASSLMTGNTEAFF.